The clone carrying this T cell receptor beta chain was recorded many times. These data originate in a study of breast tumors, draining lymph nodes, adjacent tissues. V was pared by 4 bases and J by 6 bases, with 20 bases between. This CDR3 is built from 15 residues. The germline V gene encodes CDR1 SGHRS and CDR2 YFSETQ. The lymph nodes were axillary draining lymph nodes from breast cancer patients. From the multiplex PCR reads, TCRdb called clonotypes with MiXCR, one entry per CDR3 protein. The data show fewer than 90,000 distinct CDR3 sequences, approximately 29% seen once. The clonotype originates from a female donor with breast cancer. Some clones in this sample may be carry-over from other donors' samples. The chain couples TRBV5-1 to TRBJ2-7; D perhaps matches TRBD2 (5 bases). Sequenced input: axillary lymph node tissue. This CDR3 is CASSPRTSRPSEQYF. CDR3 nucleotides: TGCGCCAGCAGCCCGCGGACTTCTCGACCCTCCGAGCAGTACTTC.